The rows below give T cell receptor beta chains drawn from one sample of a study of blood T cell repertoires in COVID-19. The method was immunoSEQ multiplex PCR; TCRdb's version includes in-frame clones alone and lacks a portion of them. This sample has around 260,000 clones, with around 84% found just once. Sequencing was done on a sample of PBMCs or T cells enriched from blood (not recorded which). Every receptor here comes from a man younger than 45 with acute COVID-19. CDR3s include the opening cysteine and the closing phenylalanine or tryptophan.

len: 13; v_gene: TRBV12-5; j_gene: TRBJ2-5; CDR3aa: CASGPDWKETQYF
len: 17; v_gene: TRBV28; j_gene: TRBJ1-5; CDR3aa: CASRLGQAPYSNQPQHF
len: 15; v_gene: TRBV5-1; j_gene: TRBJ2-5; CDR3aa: CASGTGDIGAETQYF
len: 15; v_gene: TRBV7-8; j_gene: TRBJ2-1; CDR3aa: CASSPRLTSDNEQFF
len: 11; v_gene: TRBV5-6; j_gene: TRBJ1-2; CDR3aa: CASSQRVGYTF
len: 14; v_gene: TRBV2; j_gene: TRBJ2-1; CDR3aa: CASSDTGYYNEQFF
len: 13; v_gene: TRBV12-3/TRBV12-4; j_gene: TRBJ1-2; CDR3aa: CASNRQGNYGYTF
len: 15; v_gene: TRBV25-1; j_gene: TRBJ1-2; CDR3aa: CASTDQRQAPYGYTF
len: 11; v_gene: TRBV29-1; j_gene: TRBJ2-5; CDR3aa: CSVGGRETQYF
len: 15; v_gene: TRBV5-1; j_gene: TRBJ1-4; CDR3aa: CASSLEGTGSAKLFF
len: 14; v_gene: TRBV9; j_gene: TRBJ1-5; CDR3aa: CASSVGLNNQPQHF
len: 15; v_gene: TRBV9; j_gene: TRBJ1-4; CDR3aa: CASSILGGSNEKLFF
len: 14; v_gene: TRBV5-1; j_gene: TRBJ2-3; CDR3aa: CASSSRTGADTQYF
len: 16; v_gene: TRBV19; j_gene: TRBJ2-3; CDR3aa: CASRETSGRIGYTQYF
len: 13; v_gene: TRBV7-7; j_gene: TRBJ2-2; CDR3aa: CASSGQIAGELFF
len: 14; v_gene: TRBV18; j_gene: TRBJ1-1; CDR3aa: CASSPRRTETEAFF
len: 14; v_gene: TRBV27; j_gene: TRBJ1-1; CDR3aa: CASSPFFRGTEAFF
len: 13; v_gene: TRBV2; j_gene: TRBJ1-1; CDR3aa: CASSATGGTEAFF
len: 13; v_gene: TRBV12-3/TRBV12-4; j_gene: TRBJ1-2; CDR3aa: CASTETLNYGYTF
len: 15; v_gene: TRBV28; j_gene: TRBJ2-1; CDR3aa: CASSRDIGSYNEQFF
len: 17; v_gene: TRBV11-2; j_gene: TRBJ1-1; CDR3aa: CASSSQDRGFMNTEAFF
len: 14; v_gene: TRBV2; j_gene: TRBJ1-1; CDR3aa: CASSTDQGLAEAFF
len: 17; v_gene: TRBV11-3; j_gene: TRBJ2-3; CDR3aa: CASSPRTSGSGADTQYF
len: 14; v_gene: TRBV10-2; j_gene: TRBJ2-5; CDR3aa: CASSLAGLEETQYF
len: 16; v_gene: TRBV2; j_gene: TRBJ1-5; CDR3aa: CASSLNPTGFGQPQHF
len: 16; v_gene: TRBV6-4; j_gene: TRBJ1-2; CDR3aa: CASSDQAGGVHYGYTF
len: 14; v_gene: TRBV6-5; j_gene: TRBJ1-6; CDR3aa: CASSYQGTGSPLHF
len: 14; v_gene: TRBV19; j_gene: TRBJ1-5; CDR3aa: CASSIRGIKQPQHF
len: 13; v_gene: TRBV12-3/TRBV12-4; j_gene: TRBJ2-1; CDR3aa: CASSLWGAGEQFF
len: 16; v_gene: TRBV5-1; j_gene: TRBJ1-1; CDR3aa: CASSPRSKTPNTEAFF
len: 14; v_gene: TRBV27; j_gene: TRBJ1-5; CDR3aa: CASSGTTGNQPQHF
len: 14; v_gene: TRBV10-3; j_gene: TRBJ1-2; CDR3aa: CAISELQGLEGYTF
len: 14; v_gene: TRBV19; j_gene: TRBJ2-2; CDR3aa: CASSIWGPDGELFF
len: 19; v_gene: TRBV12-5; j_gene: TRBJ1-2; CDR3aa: CASGFYTGGVLGPNYGYTF
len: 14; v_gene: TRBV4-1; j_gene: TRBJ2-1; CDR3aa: CASSQGPLNNEQFF
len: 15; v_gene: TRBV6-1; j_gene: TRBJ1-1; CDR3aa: CASSDRTGRNTEAFF
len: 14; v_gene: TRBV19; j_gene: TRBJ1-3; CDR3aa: CASSTPGRGNTIYF